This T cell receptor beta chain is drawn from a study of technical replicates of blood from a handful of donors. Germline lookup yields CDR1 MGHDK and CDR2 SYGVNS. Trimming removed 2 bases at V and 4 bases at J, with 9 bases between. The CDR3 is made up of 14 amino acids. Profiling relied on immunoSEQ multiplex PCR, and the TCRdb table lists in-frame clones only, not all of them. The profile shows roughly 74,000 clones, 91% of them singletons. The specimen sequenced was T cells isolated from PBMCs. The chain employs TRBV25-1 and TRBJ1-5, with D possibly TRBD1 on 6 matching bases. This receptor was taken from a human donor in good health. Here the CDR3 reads CASSEAGVNQPQHF. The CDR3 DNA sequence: TGTGCCAGCAGTGAAGCAGGGGTGAATCAGCCCCAGCATTTT.